The 17 T cell receptor beta chains presented below share a single source sample, sequenced in a study of cytomegalovirus exposure and HLA in healthy donors. With 60 Vbeta and 13 Jbeta primers, the PCR was carried out. Profiling relied on immunoSEQ multiplex PCR, and the TCRdb table lists in-frame clones only, not all of them. This table holds around 76,000 clones, approximately 81% found once. The sample consisted of PBMCs. The receptors come from a woman between 40 and 55 years old in good health and CMV-seropositive.

This chain uses TRBV7-2 with TRBJ2-7, with D perhaps TRBD2 (7 bases). V gave up 5 bases and J gave up 6 bases, with 17 bases separating them. CDR3 size: 14 residues. Germline V gene data show CDR1 as SGHTA and CDR2 as FQGNSA. CDR3 sequence: CASSTVERGGEQYF. The CDR3 bases are TGTGCCAGCAGCACAGTAGAGAGGGGGGGCGAGCAGTACTTC.

V and J are TRBV28 and TRBJ2-7, with 10 bases identical to TRBD1. With 5 bases clipped from V and 4 bases from J, the junction kept 2 bases outside the gene matches. Germline CDR1 and CDR2: MDHEN and SYDVKM. The CDR3 has 13 residues. CDR3 sequence (DNA): TGTGCCAGCAGTGGGGACAGGGGTTACGAGCAGTACTTC. Amino acid sequence: CASSGDRGYEQYF.

The V gene is TRBV6-5, the J gene TRBJ1-4; D may be TRBD1 (5 bases). The germline V gene has CDR1 MNHEY and CDR2 SVGAGI. CDR3 length: 15 amino acids. V was cut by 5 bases and J by 0 bases, with 10 bases left in between. The CDR3 bases are TGTGCCAGCAGTGGCGACAGATCAACTAATGAAAAACTGTTTTTT. Protein: CASSGDRSTNEKLFF.

The CDR3 is CASSPYLQANEKLFF. CDR3 DNA: TGTGCCAGCAGTCCATACCTACAGGCTAATGAAAAACTGTTTTTT. J is TRBJ1-4 and V is TRBV28, with TRBD1 as a possible D gene (5 bases). The V gene's germline CDR1 is MDHEN and CDR2 SYDVKM. The CDR3 runs to 15 residues. Trimming cost V 5 bases and J 3 bases, with 13 bases left between them.

The V and J genes are TRBV7-2 and TRBJ1-2, with 12 bases that match TRBD1. Looked up from germline, CDR1 is SGHTA and CDR2 is FQGNSA. Unmatched junction bases numbered 6, after V lost 5 bases and J lost 2 bases. The CDR3 is made up of 16 amino acids. The CDR3 spells CASSLSGTGGNYGYTF. The DNA of the CDR3 is TGTGCCAGCAGCCTTAGCGGGACAGGGGGCAACTATGGCTACACCTTC. Full variable domain (remainder filled in from reference TRBV7-2 and TRBJ1-2): GAGVSQSPSNKVTEKGKDVELRCDPISGHTALYWYRQSLGQGLEFLIYFQGNSAPDKSGLPSDRFSAERTGGSVSTLTIQRTQQEDSAVYLCASSLSGTGGNYGYTFGSGTRLTVV.

V usage is TRBV5-6 and J usage is TRBJ2-1; 11 nucleotides align to TRBD1. Per the germline V gene, CDR1 is SGHDT and CDR2 is YYEEEE. J was trimmed by 5 bases and V by 4 bases; bases with no gene match: 5. The CDR3 loop spans 15 amino acids. The CDR3: CASSPGTGGHNEQFF. CDR3 nucleotides: TGTGCCAGCAGCCCCGGGACAGGGGGGCACAATGAGCAGTTCTTC.

This clone was seen a single time. CDR3 in amino acids: CASREGISTDTQYF. CDR3 sequence (DNA): TGTGCCAGCAGGGAGGGAATTAGCACAGATACGCAGTATTTT. The rearrangement links TRBV7-8 to TRBJ2-3, with D possibly matching TRBD2 (6 bases). The CDR3 is made up of 14 amino acids. Trimming took 6 bases from V and 0 from J, leaving 10 bases between them. The germline V gene encodes CDR1 SGHVS and CDR2 FQNEAQ.

The CDR3 DNA reads TGTGCCACCGGAACAGGGGACAACACCGGGGAGCTGTTTTTT. Its translation is CATGTGDNTGELFF. The chain couples TRBV6-4 to TRBJ2-2; TRBD1 matches at 7 bases. V lost 10 bases to trimming and J lost 2 bases; unmatched junction nucleotides: 7. Germline V gene lookup returns CDR1 MRHNA and CDR2 SNTAGT. The CDR3 has 14 amino acids.

The V gene is TRBV4-1, the J gene TRBJ1-1; TRBD1 matches at 8 bases. The V gene's germline CDR1 is MGHRA and CDR2 YSYEKL. The CDR3 totals 16 residues. With 1 base clipped from V and 0 bases from J, the junction kept 4 bases outside the gene matches. CDR3 nucleotide sequence: TGCGCCAGCAGCCAAGGGCAGGGACAGGTGAACACTGAAGCTTTCTTT. This sequence encodes CASSQGQGQVNTEAFF.

The chain links TRBV6-4 to TRBJ2-3; 9 bases line up with TRBD1. Germline V gene lookup returns CDR1 MRHNA and CDR2 SNTAGT. This CDR3 has 15 residues. The ends lost 0 bases at V and 6 bases at J; junction bases unmatched: 4. The CDR3 here is CASSDSAGQGDTQYF. CDR3 coding DNA: TGTGCCAGCAGTGACTCGGCGGGACAGGGTGATACGCAGTATTTT.

This clone was detected once. The chain employs TRBV10-3 and TRBJ2-3; 15 bases align to TRBD2. In germline, CDR1 is ENHRY, CDR2 SYGVKD. The CDR3 has 16 residues. The V segment lost 7 bases and the J segment 3 bases; nucleotides outside the gene matches: 5. Here the CDR3 reads CAINFGLAGGTDTQYF. The DNA of the CDR3 is TGTGCCATCAACTTCGGACTAGCGGGGGGGACAGATACGCAGTATTTT.

The genes are TRBV27 and TRBJ2-1, with 7 bases fitting TRBD2. V dropped 5 bases and J dropped 4; count of bases not matched to a gene: 14. CDR1 and CDR2 (germline): MNHEY, SMNVEV (reference sequence). CDR3 length: 17 residues. The CDR3 DNA reads as TGTGCCAGCAGTAACCAACGTGGCGGGGGATCTTACAATGAGCAGTTCTTC. This codes for CASSNQRGGGSYNEQFF.

The J gene is TRBJ2-3, the V gene TRBV5-1; D possibly corresponds to TRBD2 (7 bases). The V and J ends lost 3 bases and 6 bases respectively, with 17 bases between them. The CDR3 extends over 15 amino acids. CDR1 SGHRS and CDR2 YFSETQ come from the germline V gene. In DNA, the CDR3 is TGCGCCAGCAGCTGGTGGGGGGGGCCATGGGATACGCAGTATTTT. Its protein is CASSWWGGPWDTQYF.

In the case of this clone: The sample contains more than one DNA sequence encoding this CDR3. V gene TRBV19 combines with J gene TRBJ1-6, with 7 positions matching TRBD1. CDR1 and CDR2 from the germline V gene are LNHDA and SQIVND (reference sequence). V lost 3 bases and J lost 10; bases outside the gene matches: 6. This CDR3 contains 14 residues. The CDR3 loop is CASSIGGGGSPLHF. DNA of the CDR3: TGTGCCAGTAGTATCGGAGGGGGCGGCTCACCCCTCCACTTT.

The chain has TRBV19 and TRBJ2-7; 8 bases align to TRBD1. CDR3 size: 15 residues. V lost 6 bases and J lost 6; bases outside the gene matches: 13. CDR1 and CDR2 from the germline V gene are LNHDA and SQIVND (reference sequence). CDR3 residues: CASSKRRTGHPEQYF. CDR3 sequence (DNA): TGTGCCAGTAGCAAAAGACGGACAGGGCACCCCGAGCAGTACTTC.

The J gene is TRBJ2-7, the V gene TRBV7-2; TRBD2 matches 13 bases. The CDR3 runs to 18 residues. J was trimmed by 3 bases and V by 3 bases; bases with no gene match: 11. The V gene's germline CDR1 is SGHTA and CDR2 FQGNSA. CDR3 in DNA: TGTGCCAGCAGCTTTAGACTAGCGGGGGGAACCGAGGTCTACGAGCAGTACTTC. This codes for CASSFRLAGGTEVYEQYF. The variable domain in full, completed from reference TRBV7-2 and TRBJ2-7, reads GAGVSQSPSNKVTEKGKDVELRCDPISGHTALYWYRQSLGQGLEFLIYFQGNSAPDKSGLPSDRFSAERTGGSVSTLTIQRTQQEDSAVYLCASSFRLAGGTEVYEQYFGPGTRLTVT.

The chain combines TRBV5-5 with TRBJ1-1, with 8 bases fitting TRBD1. V trimming: 1 base; J trimming: 5 bases; junction bases outside the gene matches: 7. This CDR3 comprises 15 residues. The germline V gene encodes CDR1 SGHKS and CDR2 YYEKEE (reference sequence). The CDR3 sequence: CASSLFGTGGTEAFF. For the CDR3, the DNA is TGTGCCAGCAGCTTGTTTGGTACAGGGGGAACTGAAGCTTTCTTT. The entire variable domain, with the rest obtained from reference TRBV5-5 and TRBJ1-1, is as follows: DAGVTQSPTHLIKTRGQQVTLRCSPISGHKSVSWYQQVLGQGPQFIFQYYEKEERGRGNFPDRFSARQFPNYSSELNVNALLLGDSALYLCASSLFGTGGTEAFFGQGTRLTVV.